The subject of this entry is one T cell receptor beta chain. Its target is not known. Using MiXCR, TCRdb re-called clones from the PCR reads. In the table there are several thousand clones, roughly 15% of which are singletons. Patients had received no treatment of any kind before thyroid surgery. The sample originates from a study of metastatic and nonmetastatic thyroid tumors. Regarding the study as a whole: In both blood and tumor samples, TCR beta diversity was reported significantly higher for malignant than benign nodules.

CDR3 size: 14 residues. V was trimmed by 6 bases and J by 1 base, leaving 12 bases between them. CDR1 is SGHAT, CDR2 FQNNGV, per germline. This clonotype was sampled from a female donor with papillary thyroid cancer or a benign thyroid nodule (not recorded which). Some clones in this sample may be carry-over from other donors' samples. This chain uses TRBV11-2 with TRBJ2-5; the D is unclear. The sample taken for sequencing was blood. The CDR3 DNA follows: TGTGCCAGCAGTGGGGTAGTAGGCCAAGAGACCCAGTACTTC. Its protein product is CASSGVVGQETQYF.